This TCR beta chain was retrieved from a study of response to subunit inactivated influenza vaccine. Study-wide results and caveats: Each seasonal flu vaccination may recruit only limited new T cells, authors suggested.

This clonotype has ten or more counts. Its antigen is not known. TCRdb itself ran the RT-PCR reads through MiXCR, one entry per CDR3 protein. This sample has 560,000 or so distinct CDR3 sequences, with approximately 7.1% found just once. The CDR3 runs to 14 residues. CDR1 is SGHRS, CDR2 YFSETQ, per germline. V gave up 0 bases and J gave up 6 bases, with 9 bases separating them. The receptor's source is a man aged 50 to 69 who received an inactivated influenza vaccine. This chain connects TRBV5-1 to TRBJ1-4, with a possible D match to TRBD1 (5 bases). This sample comprised PBMCs from blood, obtained around 25 months after vaccination. CDR3 protein: CASSLAGADEKLFF. The DNA of the CDR3 is TGCGCCAGCAGCTTGGCCGGGGCGGATGAAAAACTGTTTTTT.